The 28 T cell receptor beta chains presented below share a single source sample, sequenced in a study of blood T cell repertoires in COVID-19. The assay was immunoSEQ multiplex PCR, and TCRdb's table has in-frame clones only and misses some. Among 140,000 or so clones listed, more than 75% were seen once. The sample taken for sequencing was peripheral blood. All receptors come from a human donor in a cohort sampled during active COVID-19.

The chain links TRBV7-2 to TRBJ1-2; D might be TRBD1 (5 bases). The V gene's germline CDR1 is SGHTA and CDR2 FQGNSA. CDR3 size: 18 residues. With 3 bases removed from V and 1 base from J, the gap between germline ends came to 21 bases. Here the CDR3 DNA reads TGTGCCAGCAGCTTGGTGGGCGGGGCAGCCTACGTTAACTATGGCTACACCTTC. The encoded protein is CASSLVGGAAYVNYGYTF.

The gene calls are TRBV18 and TRBJ2-5, with 8 nucleotides matching TRBD1. The CDR3 sequence is 16 residues long. V dropped 4 bases and J dropped 1; count of bases not matched to a gene: 8. Per germline, CDR1 KGHSH and CDR2 LQKENI. The CDR3 nucleotides are TGTGCCAGCTCACAAGAACGAACAGGGGGCCAAGAGACCCAGTACTTC. Protein sequence: CASSQERTGGQETQYF.

A few counts support this clone. The chain recombines TRBV6-1 with TRBJ1-1, with TRBD1 as a possible D gene (5 bases). The CDR3 covers 12 residues. Germline loops: CDR1 MNHNS, CDR2 SASEGT. Trimming shortened V by 3 bases and J by 7 bases, and 9 bases separated the two germline ends. CDR3 loop: CASSEGRNEAFF. The CDR3 nucleotides read TGTGCCAGCAGTGAGGGGCGGAATGAAGCTTTCTTT.

The rearrangement uses TRBV11-2 and TRBJ2-1; D is possibly TRBD2 (5 bases). Germline V gene sequence: CDR1 SGHAT, CDR2 FQNNGV. Trimming took off 5 bases at V and 0 bases at J, with 8 bases between the two ends. The CDR3 totals 14 residues. CDR3 in amino acids: CASSRGSSYNEQFF. The CDR3 nucleotides read TGTGCCAGCAGCCGGGGAAGCTCCTACAATGAGCAGTTCTTC.

This clone was seen once. The rearrangement uses TRBV4-2 and TRBJ2-2, with D possibly TRBD1 on 5 matching bases. Germline CDR1 and CDR2: LGHNA and YNFKEQ. The CDR3 has 16 residues. V shed 0 bases and J shed 4 bases, with 12 bases lying between them. CDR3: CASSQDTTGRTGELFF. The CDR3 DNA is TGTGCCAGCAGCCAAGATACAACAGGTCGCACCGGGGAGCTGTTTTTT.

The rearrangement links TRBV28 to TRBJ1-1, with D perhaps matching TRBD1 (5 bases). The CDR3 is 15 residues long. Germline-derived CDR1 and CDR2 are MDHEN and SYDVKM. The V gene lost 4 bases and the J gene lost 3 bases, with 15 bases spanning the gap. In DNA, the CDR3 is TGTGCCAGCAGTTACATGGGGGGTTGGTACACTGAAGCTTTCTTT. Protein product: CASSYMGGWYTEAFF.

This chain joins TRBV2 and TRBJ2-1; the match to TRBD2 covers 7 bases. Germline V gene data show CDR1 as SNHLY and CDR2 as FYNNEI. Losses at the gene ends were 6 bases for V and 8 bases for J; bases not matched to a gene: 10. The CDR3 contains 14 residues. The CDR3 DNA is TGTGCCAGCAGCCCCTCCTGGGAGGGGTATGAGCAGTTCTTC. It is translated as CASSPSWEGYEQFF.

The V call is TRBV4-1, the J call TRBJ2-3, with 11 bases matching TRBD2. The V gene end was trimmed by 1 base and the J gene end by 1 base; junction bases not matched to a gene: 7. Germline-derived CDR1 and CDR2 are MGHRA and YSYEKL. The CDR3 loop spans 18 amino acids. The chain's CDR3 is CASSQGPGTSGRTDTQYF. The CDR3 DNA reads TGCGCCAGCAGCCAAGGGCCCGGGACTAGCGGCCGCACAGATACGCAGTATTTT.

V usage is TRBV5-4 and J usage is TRBJ1-3, with D uncertain. The germline gives CDR1 SGHNT, CDR2 YYREEE (reference sequence). With 2 bases removed from V and 0 bases from J, the gap between germline ends came to 9 bases. This CDR3 region has 15 residues. The DNA for the CDR3 is TGTGCCAGCAGCTTTGGCGGGGTCTCTGGAAACACCATATATTTT. It specifies CASSFGGVSGNTIYF.

The rearrangement joins TRBV28 to TRBJ2-7, with TRBD1 matching over 7 bases. CDR3 length: 13 amino acids. The V and J ends lost 5 bases and 6 bases, in that order; junction bases with no gene match: 7. In germline, CDR1 is MDHEN, CDR2 SYDVKM. CDR3 in amino acids: CASSQTTGLEQYF. DNA of the CDR3: TGTGCCAGCAGTCAAACGACAGGGCTCGAGCAGTACTTC.

This chain connects TRBV29-1 to TRBJ1-1; D is uncertain. The V gene's germline CDR1 is SQVTM and CDR2 ANQGSEA. The CDR3 consists of 13 residues. Deletions cut 6 bases from V and 6 bases from J, with 17 bases between. DNA of the CDR3: TGCAGCGTCGCCACAAGGGCGGGAGCTGAAGCTTTCTTT. Encoded protein: CSVATRAGAEAFF.

V and J are TRBV7-9 and TRBJ2-1; the match to TRBD1 covers 8 bases. Germline CDR1 SEHNR, CDR2 FQNEAQ (reference sequence). J gave up 10 bases and V 5 bases, and 16 bases lay outside the gene matches. This CDR3 contains 16 residues. CDR3 amino acids: CASSLSGTGGLREQFF. CDR3 DNA: TGTGCCAGCAGCCTCTCCGGGACAGGTGGGTTAAGGGAGCAGTTCTTC.

The chain has TRBV2 and TRBJ1-6, with D perhaps TRBD1 (5 bases). The CDR3 loop spans 13 amino acids. V lost 4 bases and J 8 bases, leaving 9 bases between the germline ends. Per germline, CDR1 SNHLY and CDR2 FYNNEI. The CDR3 is CASSAQGDSPLHF. The CDR3 coding sequence is TGTGCCAGCAGTGCCCAGGGTGATTCACCCCTCCACTTT.

The rearrangement uses TRBV7-2 and TRBJ2-6; D is unresolved. The germline V gene has CDR1 SGHTA and CDR2 FQGNSA. Trimming shortened V by 5 bases and J by 4 bases, and 6 bases separated the two germline ends. The CDR3 runs 13 residues. The CDR3 protein is CASSLFGANVLTF. CDR3 coding DNA: TGTGCCAGCAGCCTTTTCGGGGCCAACGTCCTGACTTTC.

The rearrangement joins TRBV6-6 to TRBJ1-2, with 9 bases fitting TRBD1. Germline lookup yields CDR1 MNHNY and CDR2 SVGAGI (reference sequence). This CDR3 comprises 15 residues. With V trimmed by 7 bases and J by 3 bases, 9 bases remained unmatched. CDR3 sequence reads: CASTALGQGHYGYTF. In DNA, the CDR3 is TGTGCCAGCACTGCCCTGGGACAGGGTCACTATGGCTACACCTTC.

This clone was seen a single time. The chain employs TRBV11-1 and TRBJ1-1; D might be TRBD1 (5 bases). Trimming stripped 1 base from V and 9 bases from J, with 18 bases between. Germline V gives CDR1 SGHAT, CDR2 FQDESV (reference sequence). This CDR3 contains 15 residues. The DNA for the CDR3 is TGTGCCAGCAGCTTAGTGGGGCAGGGCGGACGTCAAGCTTTCTTT. It specifies CASSLVGQGGRQAFF.

This sequence joins TRBV24-1 and TRBJ2-4; no clear D gene. V shed 0 bases and J shed 0 bases, with 17 bases lying between them. The CDR3 loop spans 19 amino acids. In germline, CDR1 is KGHDR, CDR2 SFDVKD. The CDR3 here is CATSDLQIWHNLAKNIQYF. CDR3 nucleotide sequence: TGTGCCACCAGTGATTTGCAAATCTGGCATAACCTAGCCAAAAACATTCAGTACTTC.

The chain is built from TRBV7-8 and TRBJ2-5, with unresolved D. The CDR3 loop spans 14 amino acids. With 1 base removed from V and 4 bases from J, the gap between germline ends came to 10 bases. CDR1 SGHVS and CDR2 FQNEAQ come from the germline V gene. Here the CDR3 reads CASSLGPIRETQYF. The CDR3 nucleotides are TGTGCCAGCAGCTTAGGTCCTATCCGAGAGACCCAGTACTTC.

The chain has TRBV24-1 and TRBJ2-3; 8 nucleotides line up with TRBD1. This CDR3 is built from 15 residues. V shed 7 bases, J shed 0 bases, and the junction held 5 bases outside the gene matches. The germline gives CDR1 KGHDR, CDR2 SFDVKD. CDR3: CATSQGASSTDTQYF. In DNA, the CDR3 is TGTGCCACCAGCCAGGGGGCTAGTAGCACAGATACGCAGTATTTT.

The V and J genes are TRBV6-1 and TRBJ2-7, with 10 bases fitting TRBD2. CDR1 and CDR2 from the germline V gene are MNHNS and SASEGT. The junction had 10 bases not matched to a gene; V was cut back by 2 bases and J by 6 bases. This CDR3 has 16 residues. This CDR3 is CASSEQASSGSSEQYF. The DNA for the CDR3 is TGTGCCAGCAGTGAACAGGCCTCTAGCGGGAGCAGCGAGCAGTACTTC.

This sequence joins TRBV28 and TRBJ2-1; possible D gene TRBD1, 6 bases. With 5 bases removed from V and 4 bases from J, the gap between germline ends came to 9 bases. The CDR3 is made up of 13 amino acids. Germline assignment: CDR1 MDHEN and CDR2 SYDVKM. This CDR3 is CASSGTRYNEQFF. The CDR3 nucleotides read TGTGCCAGCAGTGGGACACGGTACAATGAGCAGTTCTTC. Combining the CDR3 with reference TRBV28 and TRBJ2-1 gives the whole variable domain DVKVTQSSRYLVKRTGEKVFLECVQDMDHENMFWYRQDPGLGLRLIYFSYDVKMKEKGDIPEGYSVSREKKERFSLILESASTNQTSMYLCASSGTRYNEQFFGPGTRLTVL.

CDR3 nucleotide sequence: TGTGCCAGCAGCCCCCGGGGGATCCTAGCGGGGGGTCGGAATGAGCAGTTCTTC. It codes for CASSPRGILAGGRNEQFF. This sequence joins TRBV28 and TRBJ2-1; 11 bases align to TRBD2. The CDR3 is made up of 18 amino acids. With V trimmed by 6 bases and J by 7 bases, 17 bases remained unmatched. Per germline, CDR1 MDHEN and CDR2 SYDVKM. The full variable domain, rest sourced from reference TRBV28 and TRBJ2-1, is DVKVTQSSRYLVKRTGEKVFLECVQDMDHENMFWYRQDPGLGLRLIYFSYDVKMKEKGDIPEGYSVSREKKERFSLILESASTNQTSMYLCASSPRGILAGGRNEQFFGPGTRLTVL.

This clone has just one count. V and J are TRBV28 and TRBJ2-7; D ambiguous. V was shortened by 5 bases and J by 7 bases, with 12 bases between the two germline ends. This CDR3 has 12 amino acids. Germline V lookup: CDR1 MDHEN, CDR2 SYDVKM. The CDR3 region is CASSHPTLEQYF. The CDR3 nucleotides are TGTGCCAGCAGTCACCCAACTTTGGAGCAGTACTTC.

This chain uses TRBV28 with TRBJ1-3, with 7 positions matching TRBD1. The CDR3 is made up of 16 amino acids. Germline V gives CDR1 MDHEN, CDR2 SYDVKM. Trimming removed 7 bases from V and 0 bases from J; junction bases left unmatched: 9. The CDR3 DNA sequence: TGTGCCAGCACAGACTGGGGACAGCACTCTGGAAACACCATATATTTT. It translates to CASTDWGQHSGNTIYF.

The chain couples TRBV7-2 to TRBJ2-1; a weak D match, TRBD2 (6 bases). CDR3 size: 15 residues. V dropped 5 bases and J dropped 5 bases, with 16 bases sitting between them. Germline values: CDR1 SGHTA, CDR2 FQGNSA. CDR3 coding DNA: TGTGCCAGCAGCATGCTAGCGCTACCTAACAATGAGCAGTTCTTC. Residues: CASSMLALPNNEQFF.

The chain recombines TRBV24-1 with TRBJ2-7; D ambiguous. There are 15 residues in the CDR3. V was clipped by 3 bases and J by 3 bases, with 14 bases between them. Germline V CDR1 and CDR2: KGHDR, SFDVKD. DNA for the CDR3: TGTGCCACCAGTGATGGAAGCGCGCTTAACTACGAGCAGTACTTC. Translation gives CATSDGSALNYEQYF.

The chain uses TRBV6-5 and TRBJ2-7; TRBD2 is a possible D gene (6 bases). V gave up 7 bases and J gave up 0 bases, with 16 bases separating them. The CDR3 totals 15 residues. Germline V CDR1 and CDR2: MNHEY, SVGAGI. DNA of the CDR3: TGTGCCAGCAAGGGCGGGGACGCAGGCTCCTACGAGCAGTACTTC. It translates to CASKGGDAGSYEQYF.

The rearrangement links TRBV29-1 to TRBJ2-5; TRBD1 is a possible D gene (6 bases). The germline V gene encodes CDR1 SQVTM and CDR2 ANQGSEA. This CDR3 is built from 13 residues. V dropped 3 bases and J dropped 4 bases, with 12 bases sitting between them. The CDR3 bases are TGCAGCGTTGATTCAGGGGCGGGAGAGACCCAGTACTTC. It translates to CSVDSGAGETQYF.